These 28 T cell receptor beta chains share one sample of origin, sequenced in a study of blood T cell repertoires in COVID-19 (dated by TCRdb to the early 2020s). Receptor libraries were prepared by the immunoSEQ multiplex PCR assay. TCRdb took over this immuneACCESS table, retaining in-frame rearrangements with V and J assigned. Such tables are incomplete; in checked studies, under half of the missing clones stem from an unresolved V gene, and the remainder is unexplained. For this sample there are 150,000 to 200,000 clones; 88% appear just once. The ten largest clones capture roughly 9% of the sample. The material sequenced was PBMCs or T cells enriched from blood (not recorded which). The receptors come from a woman under 30 who had recovered from COVID-19.

Here the CDR3 reads CASSVQGVRDTGELFF. CDR3 bases: TGTGCCAGTAGTGTACAAGGGGTTCGGGACACCGGGGAGCTGTTTTTT. The chain has TRBV19 and TRBJ2-2; possible D gene TRBD1, 5 bases. Trimming took 5 bases from V and 3 from J, leaving 16 bases between them. In germline, CDR1 is LNHDA, CDR2 SQIVND (reference sequence). This CDR3 contains 16 residues.

This clone was seen just once. The chain has TRBV6-2 or TRBV6-3 and TRBJ1-2; a weak D match, TRBD1 (5 bases). This CDR3 has 15 amino acids. Germline V lookup: CDR1 MNHEY, CDR2 SVGEGT. V was shortened by 6 bases and J by 1 base, with 15 bases between the two germline ends. This CDR3 reads CASSPTIGHNYGYTF. CDR3 DNA: TGTGCCAGCAGCCCCACGATAGGACATAACTATGGCTACACCTTC.

CDR3 protein: CASSLTGPESPLHF. CDR3 bases: TGTGCCAGCAGTTTGACAGGGCCCGAGTCACCCCTCCACTTT. The chain combines TRBV28 with TRBJ1-6; TRBD1 agrees at 7 bases. The CDR3 spans 14 residues. CDR1 is MDHEN and CDR2 is SYDVKM in the germline V gene. With 3 bases clipped from V and 10 bases from J, the junction kept 6 bases outside the gene matches.

This chain joins TRBV5-1 and TRBJ2-3; 12 bases match TRBD2. With 0 bases clipped from V and 0 bases from J, the junction kept 5 bases outside the gene matches. The V gene's germline CDR1 is SGHRS and CDR2 YFSETQ. The CDR3 loop spans 18 amino acids. The CDR3 DNA is TGCGCCAGCAGCTTGGTGACTAGCGGGGGTCTTAGCACAGATACGCAGTATTTT. This translates into CASSLVTSGGLSTDTQYF.

The chain combines TRBV25-1 with TRBJ1-2, with TRBD1 matching over 9 bases. Germline V lookup: CDR1 MGHDK, CDR2 SYGVNS. The ends lost 3 bases at V and 5 bases at J; junction bases unmatched: 4. There are 14 residues in the CDR3. The CDR3 here is CASSDVDRGYGYTF. The CDR3 DNA is TGTGCCAGCAGTGATGTCGACAGGGGGTATGGCTACACCTTC.

The rearrangement uses TRBV6-1 and TRBJ1-6; a possible D gene is TRBD1 (5 bases). The CDR3 loop spans 17 amino acids. The V end was cut by 0 bases, the J end by 6 bases, with 15 bases between. Germline-derived CDR1 and CDR2 are MNHNS and SASEGT. Here the CDR3 DNA reads TGTGCCAGCAGTGAAGCCGCGGGGCCTGCTGGTAATTCACCCCTCCACTTT. It yields the protein CASSEAAGPAGNSPLHF.

CDR3 DNA: TGTGCCAGCAGTTCATCCCGACACAACGCGAACACCGGGGAGCTGTTTTTT. Translating it yields CASSSSRHNANTGELFF. The chain combines TRBV27 with TRBJ2-2; D is undetermined. The CDR3 covers 17 residues. V dropped 4 bases and J dropped 0 bases, with 15 bases sitting between them. Germline V lookup: CDR1 MNHEY, CDR2 SMNVEV (reference sequence).

A remark on this clone: At one boundary the junction diverges from the germline segment, which might be a read error. The V and J genes are TRBV10-1 and TRBJ1-3; D is unresolved. This CDR3 region has 13 residues. CDR1 WNHNN and CDR2 SYGVQD come from the germline V gene (reference sequence). As DNA, the CDR3 is TGCGTCAGCTCTACGAAATCTGGAAACACCATATATTTT. Translated, it gives CVSSTKSGNTIYF.

The sample holds a few counts of this clone. The genes are TRBV6-5 and TRBJ2-7; tentatively, D is TRBD2 (5 bases). The CDR3 runs 15 residues. Trimming left V 2 bases short and J 5 bases short, with 16 bases between. CDR1 is MNHEY, CDR2 SVGAGI, per germline. The CDR3 DNA sequence: TGTGCCAGCAGTTACCGACGGGGAGAAGGGCACGAGCAGTACTTC. Translation: CASSYRRGEGHEQYF.

The chain couples TRBV28 to TRBJ1-6, with 7 bases fitting TRBD1. The CDR3 is 14 amino acids. V lost 3 bases and J lost 10; bases outside the gene matches: 6. Germline V gene lookup returns CDR1 MDHEN and CDR2 SYDVKM. CDR3 sequence (DNA): TGTGCCAGCAGTTTCCGTCAGGGGGGCTCACCCCTCCACTTT. Translating gives CASSFRQGGSPLHF. The entire variable domain, with the rest obtained from reference TRBV28 and TRBJ1-6, is as follows: DVKVTQSSRYLVKRTGEKVFLECVQDMDHENMFWYRQDPGLGLRLIYFSYDVKMKEKGDIPEGYSVSREKKERFSLILESASTNQTSMYLCASSFRQGGSPLHFGNGTRLTVT.

The sample holds one count of this clone. The chain joins TRBV5-1 to TRBJ2-5; 14 bases map to TRBD2. Germline V gene data show CDR1 as SGHRS and CDR2 as YFSETQ. The CDR3 contains 17 residues. V shed 3 bases and J 2 bases; nucleotides not matched to a gene: 6. CDR3: CASSWGLAGDNQETQYF. The CDR3 coding sequence is TGCGCCAGCAGCTGGGGACTAGCGGGGGATAATCAAGAGACCCAGTACTTC.

The gene calls are TRBV29-1 and TRBJ2-6; D uncertain. Germline values: CDR1 SQVTM, CDR2 ANQGSEA. V lost 5 bases and J lost 0, with 8 bases in between. The CDR3 runs to 14 residues. The CDR3 loop is CSVRSLSGANVLTF. Here the CDR3 DNA reads TGCAGCGTTCGCAGTCTCTCTGGGGCCAACGTCCTGACTTTC. Full variable domain (missing parts from reference TRBV29-1 and TRBJ2-6): SAVISQKPSRDICQRGTSLTIQCQVDSQVTMMFWYRQQPGQSLTLIATANQGSEATYESGFVIDKFPISRPNLTFSTLTVSNMSPEDSSIYLCSVRSLSGANVLTFGAGSRLTVL.

The gene calls are TRBV28 and TRBJ1-2; D is perhaps TRBD1 (6 bases). CDR1 and CDR2 (germline): MDHEN, SYDVKM. Trimming cost V 5 bases and J 7 bases, with 20 bases left between them. The CDR3 totals 15 residues. This chain's CDR3 is CASSLVGQGLAGYTF. The CDR3 DNA reads as TGTGCCAGCAGTCTCGTGGGACAAGGCTTGGCTGGCTACACCTTC.

Remarks on this clone: The junction differs from germline at one of its ends, possibly a read error. This chain uses TRBV7-8 with TRBJ2-1; D call uncertain. Germline CDR1 SGHVS, CDR2 FQNEAQ. CDR3 length: 14 amino acids. CDR3 region: CASTLSSSYNEQFF. CDR3 coding DNA: TGTGCCAGCACCTTATCTAGCTCCTACAATGAGCAGTTCTTC.

The chain links TRBV6-5 to TRBJ2-1; D is undetermined. Between the trimmed V and J ends, which lost 0 bases and 3 bases, there was a span of 6 bases. From germline, CDR1 is MNHEY and CDR2 SVGAGI. The CDR3 extends over 14 amino acids. The CDR3 DNA is TGTGCCAGCAGTTACTCCGACAACTACAATGAGCAGTTCTTC. Protein product: CASSYSDNYNEQFF.

CDR3 sequence: CASSQELLRGRFEKLFF. Written as DNA, the CDR3 is TGCGCCAGCAGCCAAGAGTTATTAAGGGGGCGCTTTGAAAAACTGTTTTTT. The chain has TRBV4-3 and TRBJ1-4; 7 bases are a match to TRBD1. Germline CDR1 and CDR2: LGHNA and YSLEER. The CDR3 contains 17 residues. V was clipped by 0 bases and J by 7 bases; unmatched bases: 11.

Written as DNA, the CDR3 is TGTGCCAGCAGCCCTACCCTCGGGGGTTTATATGGAAACACCATATATTTT. It is translated as CASSPTLGGLYGNTIYF. The chain carries TRBV28 and TRBJ1-3; a weak D match, TRBD1 (5 bases). Germline assignment: CDR1 MDHEN and CDR2 SYDVKM. The CDR3 covers 17 residues. V gave up 6 bases and J gave up 3 bases, with 21 bases separating them.

This sequence joins TRBV7-2 and TRBJ2-5; 12 nucleotides agree with TRBD1. With V trimmed by 2 bases and J by 4 bases, 5 bases remained unmatched. This CDR3 has 16 amino acids. The V gene's germline CDR1 is SGHTA and CDR2 FQGNSA. CDR3 DNA: TGTGCCAGCAGCTTAATGGGACAGGGGGCGGGAGAGACCCAGTACTTC. This gives the protein CASSLMGQGAGETQYF.

The rearrangement links TRBV4-1 to TRBJ2-5; TRBD2 matches 14 bases. V trimming: 4 bases; J trimming: 4 bases; junction bases outside the gene matches: 5. The CDR3 has 16 amino acids. Germline loops: CDR1 MGHRA, CDR2 YSYEKL. In nucleotides, the CDR3 is TGCGCCAGCAGCCGATACGGGACTAGCGGGGGAGAGACCCAGTACTTC. It specifies CASSRYGTSGGETQYF.

V and J are TRBV29-1 and TRBJ2-2, with 8 nucleotides matching TRBD1. Germline V gene lookup returns CDR1 SQVTM and CDR2 ANQGSEA. There are 14 residues in the CDR3. V was pared by 3 bases and J by 4 bases, with 4 bases of the junction left unmatched. This CDR3 is CSVDSQGATGELFF. CDR3 DNA sequence: TGCAGCGTTGATAGTCAGGGGGCCACCGGGGAGCTGTTTTTT.

The chain employs TRBV20-1 and TRBJ2-7, with TRBD1 identical over 9 bases. Germline CDR1 reads DFQATT; CDR2 reads SNEGSKA (reference sequence). CDR3 length equals 15 residues. V was pared by 3 bases and J by 4 bases, with 10 bases of the junction left unmatched. This CDR3 reads CSASGPGQGFYEQYF. CDR3 DNA sequence: TGCAGTGCTAGTGGGCCGGGACAGGGATTTTACGAGCAGTACTTC.

This chain connects TRBV28 to TRBJ1-5; D remains unclear. Germline lookup yields CDR1 MDHEN and CDR2 SYDVKM. V dropped 6 bases and J dropped 2 bases, with 17 bases sitting between them. This CDR3 has 16 amino acids. The CDR3 reads CASRHRARGGNQPQHF. In DNA form, the CDR3 reads TGTGCCAGCAGGCATAGGGCTCGGGGAGGCAATCAGCCCCAGCATTTT.

This clone was observed a few times. The gene calls are TRBV19 and TRBJ2-2; 8 nucleotides match TRBD1. CDR3 length: 13 residues. Germline-derived CDR1 and CDR2 are LNHDA and SQIVND (reference sequence). V trimming: 6 bases; J trimming: 4 bases; junction bases outside the gene matches: 1. The CDR3: CASSGQGTGELFF. The CDR3, as DNA: TGTGCCAGTAGCGGACAGGGCACCGGGGAGCTGTTTTTT.

The chain links TRBV14 to TRBJ2-5; possibly TRBD1 for D (5 bases). This CDR3 has 13 residues. V was cut by 3 bases and J by 5 bases, with 10 bases left in between. The germline gives CDR1 SGHDN, CDR2 FVKESK. The CDR3 reads CASSQGLPETQYF. CDR3 in DNA: TGTGCCAGCAGCCAGGGGCTCCCGGAGACCCAGTACTTC.

The chain employs TRBV30 and TRBJ1-3; no definite D call. The CDR3 extends over 15 amino acids. Germline-derived CDR1 and CDR2 are GTSNPN and SVGIG (reference sequence). The V gene lost 2 bases and the J gene lost 4 bases, with 15 bases spanning the gap. CDR3 sequence (DNA): TGTGCCTGGAGTAAGCGGAGAGTCTCGGGAAACACCATATATTTT. Protein sequence: CAWSKRRVSGNTIYF.

The CDR3 DNA reads TGTGCCAGTAGTATAGGGGACAACCAAGAGACCCAGTACTTC. This translates into CASSIGDNQETQYF. The chain links TRBV19 to TRBJ2-5; D possibly corresponds to TRBD1 (6 bases). The CDR3 spans 14 residues. Germline CDR1 reads LNHDA; CDR2 reads SQIVND (reference sequence). V was clipped by 1 base and J by 0 bases, with 6 bases between them.

This chain joins TRBV5-1 and TRBJ2-1; 9 nucleotides agree with TRBD2. The CDR3 contains 16 residues. Germline-derived CDR1 and CDR2 are SGHRS and YFSETQ. The V and J ends lost 0 bases and 6 bases, in that order; junction bases with no gene match: 7. The CDR3 DNA sequence: TGCGCCAGCAGCTTGGATAGGACTAGCGCCTTCAATGAGCAGTTCTTC. As protein: CASSLDRTSAFNEQFF.

The chain employs TRBV6-1 and TRBJ1-1; D call uncertain. Trimming pared 2 bases from V and 5 bases from J, leaving 18 bases between. The CDR3 has 16 amino acids. Germline CDR1 MNHNS, CDR2 SASEGT. The CDR3 region has the DNA TGTGCCAGCAGTGAATCTGCCCAGAGGGTGGGGACTGAAGCTTTCTTT. It specifies CASSESAQRVGTEAFF.